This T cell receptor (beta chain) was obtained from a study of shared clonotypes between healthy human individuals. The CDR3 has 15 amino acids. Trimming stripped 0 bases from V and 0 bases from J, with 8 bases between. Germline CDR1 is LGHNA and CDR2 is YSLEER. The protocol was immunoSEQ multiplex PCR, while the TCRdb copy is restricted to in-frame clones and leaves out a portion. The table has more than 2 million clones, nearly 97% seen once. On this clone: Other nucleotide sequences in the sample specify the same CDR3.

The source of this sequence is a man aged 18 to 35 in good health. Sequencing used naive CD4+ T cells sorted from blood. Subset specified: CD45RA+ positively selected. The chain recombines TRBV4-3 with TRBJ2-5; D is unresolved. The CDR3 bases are TGCGCCAGCAGCCAAGATAACCTGTACCAAGAGACCCAGTACTTC. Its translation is CASSQDNLYQETQYF.